These 26 T cell receptor beta chains were all obtained from the same sample, sequenced in a study of siplizumab effects on memory and regulatory T cells. Sequencing used immunoSEQ multiplex PCR; TCRdb keeps in-frame clones, though not all of them. The table includes roughly 110,000 clones, approximately 92% detected once. The sample comprised non-Treg CD4+ T cells sorted from blood. The origin of the receptors is a human donor in good health.

V usage is TRBV18 and J usage is TRBJ1-4, with 7 bases aligning to TRBD1. The CDR3 runs to 14 residues. Trimming removed 3 bases from V and 4 bases from J; junction bases left unmatched: 2. Germline values: CDR1 KGHSH, CDR2 LQKENI. The CDR3 DNA sequence: TGTGCCAGCTCACCGGGACAGATTAATGAAAAACTGTTTTTT. Translated, it gives CASSPGQINEKLFF. Together with reference TRBV18 and TRBJ1-4, the CDR3 gives the full variable domain: NAGVMQNPRHLVRRRGQEARLRCSPMKGHSHVYWYRQLPEEGLKFMVYLQKENIIDESGMPKERFSAEFPKEGPSILRIQQVVRGDSAAYFCASSPGQINEKLFFGSGTQLSVL.

This clone appeared a single time. The chain has TRBV5-4 and TRBJ2-7; D not certain. V shed 2 bases and J shed 0 bases, with 6 bases lying between them. This CDR3 contains 13 residues. Germline V gene lookup returns CDR1 SGHNT and CDR2 YYREEE (reference sequence). The CDR3 spells CASSFENSYEQYF. The CDR3 nucleotides read TGTGCCAGCAGCTTCGAAAACTCCTACGAGCAGTACTTC.

This chain links TRBV21-1 with TRBJ1-1; the tabulated D call, TRBD1, remains unverified against the DNA. TRBV21-1 is designated a pseudogene. The CDR3 loop spans 15 amino acids. For the CDR3, the DNA is TGTGCCAGCAGCGATTGGGACAGGGAGACGAATGAAGCTTTCTTT. Translation: CASSDWDRETNEAFF.

The chain employs TRBV7-2 and TRBJ2-7, with D maybe TRBD2 (5 bases). From germline, CDR1 is SGHTA and CDR2 FQGNSA. This CDR3 has 12 amino acids. The V and J ends lost 1 base and 5 bases respectively, with 6 bases between them. CDR3 amino acids: CASSLVRDEQYF. The CDR3 coding sequence is TGTGCCAGCAGCTTAGTGCGGGACGAGCAGTACTTC.

The CDR3 here is CASSLAGVGTVDTQYF. CDR3 nucleotides: TGTGCCAGCAGCTTGGCCGGGGTGGGCACAGTCGATACGCAGTATTTT. The chain links TRBV5-4 to TRBJ2-3; weak D call: TRBD2 (5 bases). Per germline, CDR1 SGHNT and CDR2 YYREEE (reference sequence). Between the trimmed V and J ends, which lost 0 bases and 6 bases, there was a span of 17 bases. The CDR3 sequence is 16 residues long.

This sequence joins TRBV28 and TRBJ2-7; D ambiguous. The V gene's germline CDR1 is MDHEN and CDR2 SYDVKM. Trimming shortened V by 10 bases and J by 0 bases, and 16 bases separated the two germline ends. The length of the CDR3 is 14 residues. CDR3 protein: CAIRVGAASYEQYF. The CDR3 bases are TGTGCCATCCGTGTTGGTGCGGCCTCCTACGAGCAGTACTTC.

The CDR3 spells CASSLVYGKETQYF. The CDR3 nucleotides are TGTGCCAGCAGCTTAGTTTACGGAAAAGAGACCCAGTACTTC. The chain recombines TRBV7-2 with TRBJ2-5; no clear D. Germline V gene sequence: CDR1 SGHTA, CDR2 FQGNSA. Trimming shortened V by 1 base and J by 3 bases, and 9 bases separated the two germline ends. The CDR3 loop spans 14 amino acids.

CDR3 region: CASSLDGRGTDTQYF. CDR3 in DNA: TGTGCCAGCAGCTTGGATGGCAGAGGCACAGATACGCAGTATTTT. The chain links TRBV5-4 to TRBJ2-3; D remains unclear. Per germline, CDR1 SGHNT and CDR2 YYREEE (reference sequence). The CDR3 is 15 residues long. Trimming took off 0 bases at V and 1 base at J, with 9 bases between the two ends.

In DNA, the CDR3 is TGTGCCAGTAGTATGTTCGGGCCGGAGGGCTACACCTTC. Translation gives CASSMFGPEGYTF. The chain couples TRBV19 to TRBJ1-2; no firm D call. The CDR3 loop spans 13 amino acids. Germline values: CDR1 LNHDA, CDR2 SQIVND (reference sequence). Trimming removed 3 bases at V and 8 bases at J, with 13 bases between.

V is TRBV9 and J is TRBJ1-5; 7 nucleotides align to TRBD1. The CDR3 loop spans 17 amino acids. Germline values: CDR1 SGDLS, CDR2 YYNGEE. With V trimmed by 3 bases and J by 2 bases, 11 bases remained unmatched. The CDR3 reads CASSGPASDRGNQPQHF. In DNA, the CDR3 is TGTGCCAGCAGCGGACCGGCCTCCGACAGGGGCAATCAGCCCCAGCATTTT.

V is TRBV28 and J is TRBJ2-1; D might be TRBD2 (5 bases). The CDR3 spans 12 residues. Germline CDR1 reads MDHEN; CDR2 reads SYDVKM. Trimming stripped 6 bases from V and 7 bases from J, with 10 bases between. The CDR3 loop reads CASRGLPNEQFF. The CDR3, as DNA: TGTGCCAGCAGAGGACTTCCTAATGAGCAGTTCTTC.

V is TRBV6-5 and J is TRBJ2-7, with 8 bases fitting TRBD2. The trim removed 1 base at V and 2 bases at J, leaving 7 bases unmatched. CDR3 size: 16 residues. CDR1 is MNHEY, CDR2 SVGAGI, per germline. This chain's CDR3 is CASSYWSGGSTYEQYF. The CDR3 nucleotides are TGTGCCAGCAGTTACTGGTCGGGGGGGAGCACCTACGAGCAGTACTTC.

The chain combines TRBV6-6 with TRBJ2-7, with 9 positions matching TRBD1. CDR3 length: 14 residues. The V gene end was trimmed by 6 bases and the J gene end by 2 bases; junction bases not matched to a gene: 5. The germline V gene has CDR1 MNHNY and CDR2 SVGAGI (reference sequence). This CDR3 is CASRPRDRAYEQYF. CDR3 coding DNA: TGTGCCAGCAGGCCCCGGGACAGGGCCTACGAGCAGTACTTC.

The chain couples TRBV6-1 to TRBJ2-7, with D possibly TRBD1 on 5 matching bases. Germline lookup yields CDR1 MNHNS and CDR2 SASEGT. The V end lost 8 bases, the J end lost 7 bases, and 9 bases lay between the germline ends. The CDR3 runs 10 residues. CDR3 protein: CASWQGEQYF. The DNA for the CDR3 is TGTGCCAGCTGGCAGGGTGAGCAGTACTTC.

The chain recombines TRBV7-3 with TRBJ2-1, with D maybe TRBD1 (5 bases). Trimming left V 4 bases short and J 8 bases short, with 9 bases between. The CDR3 runs to 12 residues. CDR1 and CDR2 (germline): SGHTA, FQGTGA. The CDR3 sequence: CASSSLRDEQFF. The DNA of the CDR3 is TGTGCCAGCAGCTCACTCAGGGATGAGCAGTTCTTC.

The rearrangement links TRBV18 to TRBJ1-1; 10 bases line up with TRBD1. Germline V CDR1 and CDR2: KGHSH, LQKENI. The length of the CDR3 is 15 residues. After removal of 3 bases from V and 4 bases from J, the junction contained 5 bases not matched to a gene. The CDR3 DNA is TGTGCCAGCTCACCCCCCGGGACAGGGGTCACTGAAGCTTTCTTT. Translated, it gives CASSPPGTGVTEAFF.

The genes are TRBV7-2 and TRBJ1-3, with D uncertain. This CDR3 is built from 16 residues. Germline V lookup: CDR1 SGHTA, CDR2 FQGNSA. Between the trimmed V and J ends, which lost 4 bases and 0 bases, there was a span of 13 bases. CDR3 amino acids: CASSSQRTSSGNTIYF. CDR3 in DNA: TGTGCCAGCAGCTCGCAACGTACCAGCTCTGGAAACACCATATATTTT.

The chain's CDR3 is CASSPTVMNTEAFF. CDR3 bases: TGTGCCAGCTCACCGACAGTAATGAACACTGAAGCTTTCTTT. The chain joins TRBV18 to TRBJ1-1; possible D gene TRBD1, 5 bases. From germline, CDR1 is KGHSH and CDR2 LQKENI. The CDR3 extends over 14 amino acids. V lost 3 bases to trimming and J lost 0 bases, with 8 bases between them.

This clone has just a few counts. In nucleotides, the CDR3 is TGCAGCGTTGAAGTAAGGCAGAACACTGAAGCTTTCTTT. It encodes CSVEVRQNTEAFF. The V and J genes are TRBV29-1 and TRBJ1-1; no definite D call. V was clipped by 1 base and J by 1 base, with 7 bases between them. CDR1 is SQVTM and CDR2 is ANQGSEA in the germline V gene. The CDR3 length is 13 residues.

J is TRBJ1-5 and V is TRBV4-1; no firm D call. Deletions cut 2 bases from V and 3 bases from J, with 14 bases between. Germline V gene sequence: CDR1 MGHRA, CDR2 YSYEKL. The CDR3 runs 16 residues. CDR3 region: CASSQSQKGDNQPQHF. DNA of the CDR3: TGCGCCAGCAGCCAAAGTCAGAAGGGCGACAATCAGCCCCAGCATTTT.

This sequence joins TRBV28 and TRBJ2-6; no reliable D call. Trimming removed 5 bases at V and 0 bases at J, with 14 bases between. The CDR3 contains 17 residues. The germline CDR1 and CDR2 sequences are MDHEN and SYDVKM. In DNA form, the CDR3 reads TGTGCCAGCAGTCTCGATGGACGCATCTCTGGGGCCAACGTCCTGACTTTC. The encoded protein is CASSLDGRISGANVLTF.

Worth noting for this clone: Germline and junction disagree at one end, which may indicate a read error. The chain has TRBV18 and TRBJ1-2; no definite D call. Germline V gives CDR1 KGHSH, CDR2 LQKENI. This CDR3 has 13 amino acids. In nucleotides, the CDR3 is TGTGCCAGCTCTCCACGGACGGATAATGGCTACACCTTC. This translates into CASSPRTDNGYTF. Based on the CDR3 plus reference TRBV18 and TRBJ1-2, the full variable domain is NAGVMQNPRHLVRRRGQEARLRCSPMKGHSHVYWYRQLPEEGLKFMVYLQKENIIDESGMPKERFSAEFPKEGPSILRIQQVVRGDSAAYFCASSPRTDNGYTFGSGTRLTVV.

The V gene is TRBV28, the J gene TRBJ2-7, with TRBD1 matching 7 bases. In germline, CDR1 is MDHEN, CDR2 SYDVKM. The length of the CDR3 is 15 residues. V lost 5 bases and J lost 0; bases outside the gene matches: 7. In DNA form, the CDR3 reads TGTGCCAGCAGTCCAGGGGGTCAGGGCTCCTACGAGCAGTACTTC. Translation: CASSPGGQGSYEQYF.

In DNA form, the CDR3 reads TGTGCCAGCAGGCGCAATGTTGAGACCCAGTACTTC. Translation gives CASRRNVETQYF. The chain employs TRBV5-8 and TRBJ2-5; D is undetermined. This CDR3 has 12 amino acids. Per the germline V gene, CDR1 is SGHTS and CDR2 is YDEGEE. Trimming cost V 5 bases and J 5 bases, with 10 bases left between them. Drawing the rest from reference TRBV5-8 and TRBJ2-5, the complete variable domain is EAGVTQSPTHLIKTRGQQATLRCSPISGHTSVYWYQQALGLGLQFLLWYDEGEERNRGNFPPRFSGRQFPNYSSELNVNALELEDSALYLCASRRNVETQYFGPGTRLLVL.

This chain links TRBV5-1 with TRBJ2-1; D gene unclear. There are 15 residues in the CDR3. Trimming pared 0 bases from V and 7 bases from J, leaving 14 bases between. Germline lookup yields CDR1 SGHRS and CDR2 YFSETQ. The CDR3 DNA reads as TGCGCCAGCAGCTTGGCCCCCAACAGAGTAAATGAGCAGTTCTTC. This gives the protein CASSLAPNRVNEQFF. The entire variable domain, with the rest obtained from reference TRBV5-1 and TRBJ2-1, is as follows: KAGVTQTPRYLIKTRGQQVTLSCSPISGHRSVSWYQQTPGQGLQFLFEYFSETQRNKGNFPGRFSGRQFSNSRSEMNVSTLELGDSALYLCASSLAPNRVNEQFFGPGTRLTVL.

This rearrangement joins TRBV4-3 to TRBJ2-7, with 7 nucleotides matching TRBD1. The germline V gene has CDR1 LGHNA and CDR2 YSLEER. J lost 0 bases, V lost 3 bases, and 8 bases had no gene match. This CDR3 region has 16 residues. The CDR3 bases are TGCGCCAGCAGCCAGACTTGGACAGGAGTCTCCTACGAGCAGTACTTC. This codes for CASSQTWTGVSYEQYF.